This T cell receptor (beta chain) was identified in a study of CD8 T cells in Susac syndrome (dated by TCRdb to about 2019). Regarding the research as a whole: Repertoire sequencing was used to test whether CD8+ T cell activation and differentiation in Susac syndrome was antigen driven. The study compared CD8+ T cell repertoire clonality among eleven to twelve healthy donors, roughly 14 Susac syndrome patients and 15 multiple sclerosis patients.

What the study reported, not specific to this receptor: The number of individuals in the TCR sequencing and HLA analysis was recognized as being relatively small.

A remark on this clonotype: The antigen this receptor binds is unknown. Base-call qualities are not available, and no considerably larger clone is one nucleotide away.

Peripheral blood CD8+ and CD4+ T cells from healthy donors, Susac syndrome patients and multiple sclerosis patients were profiled using high-throughput TCR beta sequencing. Healthy donors were age- and sex-matched controls. Bulk CD8+ and CD4+ T cells were purified by magnetic negative isolation, while CD8+ TEMRA cells were enriched using FACS. Blood was collected in EDTA tubes and processed within 24 hours, with PBMCs isolated through density gradient centrifugation. PBMCs intended for TCR sequencing were cryopreserved in liquid nitrogen and were subsequently thawed in a 37 degrees C water bath. The sorted or isolated CD4+, CD8+ and CD8+ TEMRA cells had a purity of 90% or higher. RNA was extracted using the RNeasy kit, and roughly 0.5 to 1 microgram was reverse transcribed with random hexamers. The immunoSEQ multiplex PCR assay, covering 54 Vbeta and 13 Jbeta segments, was used to amplify TCR beta CDR3 regions. Bias from PCR amplification was corrected by using a synthetic template baseline for primer optimization and for computational correction. In the original analysis: Only productive sequences were kept, with reads annotated to V, D and J genes according to IMGT and analyzed in immunoSEQ Analyzer. To calculate clonality, Shannon entropy was normalized by log2 of the number of productive unique sequences and then subtracted from one. Public and private clones were assessed among the 100 most prevalent clones of each patient and control. Susac-specific clones were defined as absent from healthy and MS cohorts, over a thousand published viral clones and other ImmuneACCESS disease sequences. TCRdb cleaned the public reads at Q25 with fastp, built clones with MiXCR and kept in-frame beta chains. Entries are consolidated by CDR3 protein sequence, retaining the most common genes and DNA. Here the V and J calls rest on TCRdb's processing, not on the authors' analysis. The sample data list 75,000 to 100,000 distinct CDR3 sequences, and about 93% of these were observed just once. In total, the top ten clones hold approximately 0.26% of the sample.

V lost 3 bases and J lost 1 base; the stretch between them is 16 bases long. CDR1 is given as DFQATT and CDR2 as SNEGSKA, both from the germline V gene (reference sequence). The CDR3 contains 15 residues, cysteine and phenylalanine counted. Only the CDR3 region is kept as DNA, spanning 45 bases read in frame from base 1. Sequencing was carried out using CD8+ T cells from PBMCs. The sequence derives from a human donor in good health. The chain is assembled from TRBV20-1 and TRBJ2-7; TRBD2 might be the D gene, on 5 matching bases. The DNA reads TGCAGTGCTAGCACTAAGGACCGGGGATCCTACGAGCAGTACTTC. Translated, it reads CSASTKDRGSYEQYF.